This T cell receptor beta chain is from a study of T and B cells in COVID-19 patients (dated by TCRdb to between 2020 and 2021). Concerning the study at large: Using TRB and IGH repertoire sequencing of peripheral blood, the study characterized adaptive immunity in COVID-19 patients who had active infection or had recovered. An age-matched reference group of 35 to 50 healthy donors negative for COVID-19 antibodies was used as the comparison for repertoire analyses. As many as 9 follow-up blood samples were taken per patient, and some of the samples covered different disease stages within the same individual. Two patients were included in both the recovered and active cohorts because samples were available from active disease and after recovery. The TCR and BCR sequence repository comprised 30 to 45 patients and roughly 69 time points, with over 8 million TCR sequences analysed. A recovered cohort was made up of some 18 patients contributing approximately 21 samples, mostly after mild to moderate COVID-19 managed as outpatients. Of the approximately 21 patients in the active-infection cohort, 18 had comorbidities associated with unfavorable COVID-19 outcome. The recovered cohort had a median age of roughly 30 years, compared with around 67 years in the active-infection cohort. Critical illness requiring mechanical ventilation or ECMO was present in about 65% of the 20 patients in the active-infection cohort.

Comment on this clonotype: The target of this receptor is not known. Base qualities were left out, and no much larger clone turns up one base away.

From its cysteine to its phenylalanine, the CDR3 spans 13 amino acids. The sequence is cut down to CDR3 DNA, 39 bases in frame from base 1. TRB repertoires were amplified using about 250-500 ng of genomic DNA isolated from blood. TCRdb lists the instrument as Illumina MiSeq. Multiplex PCR with BIOMED2 TRB-A/B primer pools was used to amplify the TRB rearrangements. Illumina-compatible adapters and 7-nucleotide sample barcodes were attached to the amplicons in two consecutive PCRs. Phusion HS II polymerase was used for all library PCRs. The amplicons were purified from gel with the NucleoSpin Gel and PCR Clean-up kit, measured on Qubit, and combined at approximately 4 nM. Before Illumina next-generation sequencing, the quality of the amplicon pool was assessed on an Agilent 2100 Bioanalyzer. In the source study's methods: TRB rearrangements were annotated with MiXCR 3.0.8 using the default MiXCR reference library. Non-productive reads and sequences with fewer than 2 reads were removed, and every unique CDR3 nucleotide sequence was treated as one clone. R 3.5.1 was used to calculate clonality, diversity, richness and V-J gene usage. GLIPH2 was used to cluster TCRs based on CDR3 similarity, and OLGA was used to calculate the generation probabilities. Only GLIPH2 clusters containing at least four unique TCR clonotypes present in at least three individuals were kept. Clones were called with MiXCR by TCRdb after fastp trimmed the public reads at Q25, and only in-frame beta chains were retained. Identical CDR3 proteins give one entry, which carries the most common genes and DNA. The V and J calls and clone size are TCRdb's, not the authors'. A total of around 1,200 distinct CDR3 sequences appear in this sample, 21% of them only once. The top ten hold more than 15% of the sample.

Study-wide conclusions, independent of this receptor: Specific T cell subsets (CD4+/Treg/CD8+) and sorted SARS-CoV-2-responsive or tetramer+ T cells had not yet been sequenced, and these experiments were ongoing. A total of roughly 2,000 TCR clusters were exclusive to the recovered cohort, and roughly 31 of those clusters were low-pGen clusters. Few blood samples were available from mildly ill patients while symptoms were present or from severe cases at early time points. In patients with COVID-19, the usage of TRBV/TRBJ genes was reported to be strongly skewed. In active COVID-19, TRB repertoires were highly clonal, while at recovery, diversity and richness increased above the levels seen in healthy donors. The cohort was considered too small to assess HLA contributions to COVID-19 susceptibility or severity. The reported TCR clusters were said to need prospective validation before any clinical use.

Rearrangement joined TRBV12-3 or TRBV12-4 to TRBJ1-5; the D gene is perhaps TRBD1, on 5 matching bases. The specimen sequenced was blood. This clonotype originated in a human donor with active COVID-19. The CDR3 corresponds to CASGLGPNQPQHF. The DNA reads TGTGCTAGTGGCCTGGGACCGAATCAGCCCCAGCATTTT.